The 28 T cell receptor beta chains given below trace back to one sample, sequenced in a study of T cells in localized non-small cell lung cancer. The repertoire was sequenced with immunoSEQ multiplex PCR; TCRdb's copy has only in-frame clones and lacks some. The sample holds around 3,100 clones; roughly 22% are singletons and the top ten take 6.5%. The sequencing used lung tumor tissue, collected before any cancer treatment. These receptors all stem from a man aged 18 to 50 with stage II lung adenocarcinoma.

This clone was seen just once. V usage is TRBV18 and J usage is TRBJ2-3; unclear D gene. Germline-derived CDR1 and CDR2 are KGHSH and LQKENI. Between the trimmed V and J ends, which lost 1 base and 4 bases, there was a span of 3 bases. The CDR3 consists of 12 residues. The CDR3 spells CASSPLADTQYF. The CDR3 region has the DNA TGTGCCAGCTCACCACTGGCAGATACGCAGTATTTT.

In its sample, this clone was seen a few times. V and J are TRBV30 and TRBJ1-4, with 8 bases identical to TRBD1. The CDR3 covers 15 residues. Germline V lookup: CDR1 GTSNPN, CDR2 SVGIG (reference sequence). J lost 0 bases, V lost 4 bases, and 4 bases had no gene match. The CDR3 DNA is TGTGCCTGGAACAGGGGGATTGCAACTAATGAAAAACTGTTTTTT. Translating gives CAWNRGIATNEKLFF.

The chain joins TRBV11-3 to TRBJ1-2; D perhaps matches TRBD1 (6 bases). The CDR3 is 14 residues long. The germline CDR1 and CDR2 sequences are SGHNT and YENEEA. Trimming left V 2 bases short and J 6 bases short, with 13 bases between. The CDR3, as DNA: TGTGCCAGCAGCTTAACAGGGCCAACAAATGGCTACACCTTC. It codes for CASSLTGPTNGYTF.

V is TRBV28 and J is TRBJ1-1, with 7 positions matching TRBD1. The CDR3 length is 14 residues. V shed 8 bases and J 5 bases; nucleotides not matched to a gene: 11. Germline assignment: CDR1 MDHEN and CDR2 SYDVKM. The CDR3 protein is CASLTPGGLTEAFF. CDR3 sequence (DNA): TGTGCCAGCCTGACACCAGGGGGGCTAACTGAAGCTTTCTTT.

The rearrangement uses TRBV5-1 and TRBJ2-3, with D maybe TRBD1 (6 bases). Germline CDR1 is SGHRS and CDR2 is YFSETQ. Trimming took 3 bases from V and 2 from J, leaving 13 bases between them. The CDR3 is made up of 15 amino acids. The CDR3 bases are TGCGCCAGCAGCTCCAGGGGTTTGGACACAGATACGCAGTATTTT. Translation gives CASSSRGLDTDTQYF.

The chain has TRBV6-8 and TRBJ2-5, with D possibly TRBD1 on 5 matching bases. Germline values: CDR1 MNHGY, CDR2 SAAAGT. V was cut by 0 bases and J by 3 bases, with 17 bases left in between. This CDR3 has 17 amino acids. CDR3 region: CASSYSNQGRWEETQYF. The CDR3 DNA reads TGTGCCAGCAGTTACTCGAATCAGGGAAGGTGGGAAGAGACCCAGTACTTC.

This clone was seen a few times. CDR3 sequence: CASSLGTSGGRGEQFF. DNA of the CDR3: TGTGCCAGCAGCTTAGGGACTAGCGGGGGGAGGGGTGAGCAGTTCTTC. This chain uses TRBV11-3 with TRBJ2-1; 14 bases are shared with TRBD2. The CDR3 runs 16 residues. The V segment lost 1 base and the J segment 9 bases; nucleotides outside the gene matches: 5. Germline loops: CDR1 SGHNT, CDR2 YENEEA.

The J gene is TRBJ2-1, the V gene TRBV6-8; 10 nucleotides agree with TRBD2. V lost 6 bases, J lost 6 bases, and 8 bases stayed unmatched. Looked up from germline, CDR1 is MNHGY and CDR2 is SAAAGT. The CDR3 sequence is 15 residues long. CDR3 residues: CASSYSGGIPNEQFF. The CDR3 DNA reads TGTGCCAGCAGCTATAGCGGGGGGATCCCCAATGAGCAGTTCTTC.

In this sample, this clone is medium-sized. The V gene is TRBV11-3, the J gene TRBJ1-4; 9 nucleotides align to TRBD1. The V segment lost 2 bases and the J segment 7 bases; nucleotides outside the gene matches: 14. Germline lookup yields CDR1 SGHNT and CDR2 YENEEA. This CDR3 is built from 18 residues. Here the CDR3 reads CASSLSIPTGGWGEKLFF. In nucleotides, the CDR3 is TGTGCCAGCAGCTTATCCATCCCGACAGGGGGGTGGGGTGAAAAACTGTTTTTT.

This chain's CDR3 is CASSLDVGSSYEQYF. For the CDR3, the DNA is TGCGCCAGCAGCTTGGATGTAGGGTCGAGCTACGAGCAGTACTTC. V usage is TRBV5-1 and J usage is TRBJ2-7, with D hard to call. CDR3 length equals 15 residues. The germline V gene encodes CDR1 SGHRS and CDR2 YFSETQ. The germline V and J ends were trimmed by 0 bases and 3 bases, with 13 bases remaining between them.

This clone was found a few times. The junction and the germline gene differ at one end; a read error may be behind it. This chain joins TRBV6-8 and TRBJ2-5; tentative D call: TRBD2 (7 bases). This CDR3 region has 14 residues. The V gene's germline CDR1 is MNHGY and CDR2 SAAAGT. The CDR3 nucleotides read TGTGCCATCAGTGGGGGGGGCGCGGTCAAGACCCAGTACTTC. Amino acid sequence: CAISGGGAVKTQYF.

The gene calls are TRBV6-8 and TRBJ2-7; 8 bases match TRBD2. This CDR3 has 15 residues. V lost 7 bases, J lost 3 bases, and 11 bases stayed unmatched. Germline-derived CDR1 and CDR2 are MNHGY and SAAAGT. The CDR3 DNA reads as TGTGCCAGCATTCCCGCCGGGACTAGAGACTACGAGCAGTACTTC. Translation gives CASIPAGTRDYEQYF.

This chain connects TRBV29-1 to TRBJ2-2, with TRBD1 identical over 8 bases. V was pared by 5 bases and J by 7 bases, with 12 bases of the junction left unmatched. The CDR3 has 15 amino acids. Germline V gene lookup returns CDR1 SQVTM and CDR2 ANQGSEA. CDR3 sequence: CSVTGQGALGGELFF. The CDR3 nucleotides are TGCAGCGTTACAGGTCAGGGGGCCCTCGGCGGGGAGCTGTTTTTT.

Sample share makes this clone medium-sized. This chain joins TRBV9 and TRBJ1-2; TRBD1 might be the D (5 bases). The V gene lost 0 bases and the J gene lost 2 bases, with 17 bases spanning the gap. The CDR3 covers 17 residues. Germline assignment: CDR1 SGDLS and CDR2 YYNGEE. For the CDR3, the DNA is TGTGCCAGCAGCGTAGAGAAGTCGGGGCCGGGGAACTATGGCTACACCTTC. Translating it yields CASSVEKSGPGNYGYTF.

In this sample, this clone turned up a few times. This chain connects TRBV14 to TRBJ2-2; 7 nucleotides line up with TRBD2. Unmatched junction bases numbered 10, after V lost 3 bases and J lost 6 bases. The CDR3 covers 16 residues. From germline, CDR1 is SGHDN and CDR2 FVKESK. CDR3: CASSQLAVYSPGELFF. The CDR3 bases are TGTGCCAGCAGCCAGCTAGCGGTTTATTCACCCGGGGAGCTGTTTTTT.

This clone was found a few times. J is TRBJ1-1 and V is TRBV7-2; 11 bases line up with TRBD1. Losses at the gene ends were 5 bases for V and 8 bases for J; bases not matched to a gene: 4. The CDR3 covers 13 residues. Germline CDR1 reads SGHTA; CDR2 reads FQGNSA. The CDR3 reads CASSPGQGAEAFF. The DNA of the CDR3 is TGTGCCAGCAGCCCCGGACAGGGGGCGGAAGCTTTCTTT.

The V and J genes are TRBV28 and TRBJ1-1, with a tentative D call TRBD1 (6 bases). Germline values: CDR1 MDHEN, CDR2 SYDVKM. V was trimmed by 6 bases and J by 0 bases, leaving 11 bases between them. This CDR3 contains 14 residues. CDR3 sequence (DNA): TGTGCCAGCAGGGCGGACAGACTGAACACTGAAGCTTTCTTT. Translation gives CASRADRLNTEAFF.

The rearrangement uses TRBV6-8 and TRBJ1-5; D remains unclear. The CDR3 totals 13 residues. V was clipped by 7 bases and J by 5 bases, with 12 bases between them. Germline CDR1 MNHGY, CDR2 SAAAGT. CDR3 nucleotide sequence: TGTGCCAGCACCAACGGGAGGGATCAGCCCCAGCATTTT. Its translation is CASTNGRDQPQHF.

The chain's CDR3 is CASSVDGLSRSYEQYF. CDR3 DNA sequence: TGTGCCAGCAGTGTTGACGGGCTGAGCCGCTCCTACGAGCAGTACTTC. V gene TRBV6-8 combines with J gene TRBJ2-7; no definite D call. This CDR3 contains 16 residues. Trimming stripped 5 bases from V and 0 bases from J, with 17 bases between. Germline V lookup: CDR1 MNHGY, CDR2 SAAAGT.

This clone turned up a few times. The DNA of the CDR3 is TGTGCCAGCAGCCAGTCGACAGGGGAGGGCACTGAAGCTTTCTTT. Amino acids: CASSQSTGEGTEAFF. The V and J genes are TRBV11-3 and TRBJ1-1; 8 positions match TRBD1. Germline trimming cut 5 bases from V and 4 bases from J; bases unmatched to any gene: 9. The CDR3 contains 15 residues. In germline, CDR1 is SGHNT, CDR2 YENEEA.

V and J are TRBV19 and TRBJ2-1, with TRBD1 as a possible D gene (6 bases). Germline CDR1 reads LNHDA; CDR2 reads SQIVND (reference sequence). Trimming left V 3 bases short and J 6 bases short, with 15 bases between. CDR3 length: 15 residues. The CDR3 loop reads CASSILGHMINEQFF. CDR3 DNA: TGTGCCAGTAGTATCTTGGGACATATGATCAATGAGCAGTTCTTC.

The chain combines TRBV7-6 with TRBJ1-2; 7 bases fit TRBD1. V shed 3 bases, J shed 2 bases, and the junction held 6 bases outside the gene matches. Germline V gene lookup returns CDR1 SGHVS and CDR2 FNYEAQ. The CDR3 covers 15 residues. CDR3 DNA: TGTGCCAGCAGCTTGCTCGGGACAGCCAACTATGGCTACACCTTC. Its protein product is CASSLLGTANYGYTF.

The rearrangement joins TRBV6-8 to TRBJ1-5; D may be TRBD1 (5 bases). This CDR3 region has 14 residues. Germline V lookup: CDR1 MNHGY, CDR2 SAAAGT. V was shortened by 4 bases and J by 6 bases, with 13 bases between the two germline ends. CDR3 region: CASSSRQKGQPQHF. For the CDR3, the DNA is TGTGCCAGCAGTTCGAGACAGAAGGGTCAGCCCCAGCATTTT.

The table lists this clone with a few counts. The chain links TRBV5-1 to TRBJ2-2; possibly TRBD2 for D (6 bases). Germline CDR1 reads SGHRS; CDR2 reads YFSETQ. CDR3 length equals 19 residues. Trimming stripped 1 base from V and 0 bases from J, with 19 bases between. This chain's CDR3 is CASSLNSGHEPPNTGELFF. The CDR3 DNA is TGCGCCAGCAGCTTGAATAGCGGACACGAACCTCCGAACACCGGGGAGCTGTTTTTT.

The rearrangement joins TRBV18 to TRBJ2-7, with D perhaps TRBD1 or TRBD2 (6 bases each). The CDR3 contains 12 residues. Trimming took off 3 bases at V and 7 bases at J, with 10 bases between the two ends. Germline V CDR1 and CDR2: KGHSH, LQKENI. Here the CDR3 DNA reads TGTGCCAGCTCACCTCGGGGGCAGGAGCAGTACTTC. This gives the protein CASSPRGQEQYF.

V usage is TRBV28 and J usage is TRBJ2-6; D gene ambiguous. This CDR3 comprises 14 residues. V lost 7 bases and J 3 bases, leaving 10 bases between the germline ends. Germline V gene lookup returns CDR1 MDHEN and CDR2 SYDVKM. The CDR3 DNA follows: TGTGCCAGCATGGGTCACGATGGGGCCAACGTCCTGACTTTC. Protein sequence: CASMGHDGANVLTF.

This clone is termed medium-sized (0.01 to 0.1%). The rearrangement links TRBV9 to TRBJ1-6, with TRBD1 matching 10 bases. The V segment lost 5 bases and the J segment 10 bases; nucleotides outside the gene matches: 9. The CDR3 has 15 amino acids. CDR1 and CDR2 (germline): SGDLS, YYNGEE. The CDR3 DNA reads as TGTGCCAGCAGGGATTACCGGGACAGGGGATCACCCCTCCACTTT. It codes for CASRDYRDRGSPLHF.

The chain employs TRBV11-3 and TRBJ2-7, with TRBD1 identical over 8 bases. The CDR3 has 15 amino acids. V lost 2 bases and J lost 5; bases outside the gene matches: 8. Per germline, CDR1 SGHNT and CDR2 YENEEA. This chain's CDR3 is CASSLLGTGVDEQYF. CDR3 nucleotides: TGTGCCAGCAGCTTATTGGGGACAGGAGTCGACGAGCAGTACTTC.